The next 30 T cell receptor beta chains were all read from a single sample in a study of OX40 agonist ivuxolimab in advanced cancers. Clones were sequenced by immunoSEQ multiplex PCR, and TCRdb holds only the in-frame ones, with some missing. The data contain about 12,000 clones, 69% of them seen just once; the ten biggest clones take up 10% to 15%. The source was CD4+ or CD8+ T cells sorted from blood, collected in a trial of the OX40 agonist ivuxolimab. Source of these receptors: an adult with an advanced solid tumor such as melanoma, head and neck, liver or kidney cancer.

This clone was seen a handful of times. CDR3 amino acids: CASSPRDPSTDTQYF. CDR3 DNA sequence: TGTGCCAGCAGCCCCCGGGATCCTAGCACAGATACGCAGTATTTT. V and J are TRBV11-2 and TRBJ2-3; D possibly corresponds to TRBD2 (5 bases). Trimming took 5 bases from V and 0 from J, leaving 12 bases between them. The CDR3 extends over 15 amino acids. Per germline, CDR1 SGHAT and CDR2 FQNNGV.

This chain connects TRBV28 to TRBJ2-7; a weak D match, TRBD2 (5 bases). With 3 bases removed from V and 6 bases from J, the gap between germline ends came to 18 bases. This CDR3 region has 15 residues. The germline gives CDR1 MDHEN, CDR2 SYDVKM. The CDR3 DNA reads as TGTGCCAGCAGTTTCCTGGACTCAAGTCTGGGCGAGCAGTACTTC. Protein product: CASSFLDSSLGEQYF.

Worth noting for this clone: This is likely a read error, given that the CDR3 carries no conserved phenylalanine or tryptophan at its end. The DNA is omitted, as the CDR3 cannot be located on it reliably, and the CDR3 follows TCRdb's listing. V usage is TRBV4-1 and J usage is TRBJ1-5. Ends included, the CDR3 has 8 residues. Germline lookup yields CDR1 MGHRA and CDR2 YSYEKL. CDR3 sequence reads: CASSQPGN.

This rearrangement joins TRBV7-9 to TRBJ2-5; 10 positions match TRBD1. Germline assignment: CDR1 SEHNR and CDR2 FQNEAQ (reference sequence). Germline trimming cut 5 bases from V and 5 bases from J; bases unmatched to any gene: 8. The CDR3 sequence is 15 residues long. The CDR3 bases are TGTGCCAGCAGCCCTCGACAGGGGGCGGGGGAGACCCAGTACTTC. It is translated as CASSPRQGAGETQYF.

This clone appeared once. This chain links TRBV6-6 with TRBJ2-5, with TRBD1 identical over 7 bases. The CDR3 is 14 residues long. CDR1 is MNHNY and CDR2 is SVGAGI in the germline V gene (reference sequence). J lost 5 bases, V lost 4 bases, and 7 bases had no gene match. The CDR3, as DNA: TGTGCCAGCAGTTCGACAGGGTTGTTGGAGACCCAGTACTTC. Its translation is CASSSTGLLETQYF.

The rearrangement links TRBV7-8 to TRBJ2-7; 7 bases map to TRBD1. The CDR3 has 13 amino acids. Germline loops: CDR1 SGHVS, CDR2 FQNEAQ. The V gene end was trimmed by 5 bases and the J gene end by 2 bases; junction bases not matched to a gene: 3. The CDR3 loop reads CASSPGQTYEQYF. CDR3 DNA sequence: TGTGCCAGCAGCCCGGGACAGACCTACGAGCAGTACTTC.

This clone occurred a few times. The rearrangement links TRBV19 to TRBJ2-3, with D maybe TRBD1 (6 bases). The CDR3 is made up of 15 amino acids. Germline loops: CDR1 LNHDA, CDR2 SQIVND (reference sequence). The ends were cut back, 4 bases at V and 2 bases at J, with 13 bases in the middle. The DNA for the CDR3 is TGTGCCAGTAGTACGACAGGATACTACACAGATACGCAGTATTTT. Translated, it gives CASSTTGYYTDTQYF.

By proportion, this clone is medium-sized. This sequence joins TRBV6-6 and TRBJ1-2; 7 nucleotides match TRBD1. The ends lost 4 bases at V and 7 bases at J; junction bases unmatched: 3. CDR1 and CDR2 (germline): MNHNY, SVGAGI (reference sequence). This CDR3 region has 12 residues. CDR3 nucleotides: TGTGCCAGCAGTTCAGGGGGATTTGGCTACACCTTC. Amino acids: CASSSGGFGYTF.

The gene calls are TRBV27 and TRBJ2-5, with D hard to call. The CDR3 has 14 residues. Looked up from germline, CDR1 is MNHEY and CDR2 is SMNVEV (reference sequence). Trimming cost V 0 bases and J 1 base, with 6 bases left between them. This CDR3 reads CASSLSNFQETQYF. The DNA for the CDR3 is TGTGCCAGCAGTTTATCGAATTTCCAAGAGACCCAGTACTTC.

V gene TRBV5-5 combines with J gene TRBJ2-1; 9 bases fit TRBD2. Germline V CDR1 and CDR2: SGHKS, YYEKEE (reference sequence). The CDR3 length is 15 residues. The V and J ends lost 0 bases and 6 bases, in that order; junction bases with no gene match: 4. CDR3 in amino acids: CASSLEGLAANEQFF. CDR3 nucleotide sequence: TGTGCCAGCAGCTTGGAGGGACTAGCCGCCAATGAGCAGTTCTTC.

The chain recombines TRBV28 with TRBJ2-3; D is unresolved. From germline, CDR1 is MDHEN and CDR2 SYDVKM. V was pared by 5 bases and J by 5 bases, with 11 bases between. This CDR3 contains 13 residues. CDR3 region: CASSNWVRDTQYF. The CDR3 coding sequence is TGTGCCAGCAGTAACTGGGTGAGAGATACGCAGTATTTT.

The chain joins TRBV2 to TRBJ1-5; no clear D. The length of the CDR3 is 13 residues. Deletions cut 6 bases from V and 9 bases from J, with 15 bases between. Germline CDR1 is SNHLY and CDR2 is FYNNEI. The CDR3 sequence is CASRLTPNGPQHF. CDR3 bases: TGTGCCAGCAGATTGACGCCTAATGGGCCCCAGCATTTT.

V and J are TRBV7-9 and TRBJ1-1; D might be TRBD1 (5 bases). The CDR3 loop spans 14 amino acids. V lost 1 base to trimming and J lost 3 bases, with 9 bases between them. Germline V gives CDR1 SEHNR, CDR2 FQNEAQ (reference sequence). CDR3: CASSLDQGYTEAFF. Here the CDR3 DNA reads TGTGCCAGCAGCTTAGACCAGGGTTACACTGAAGCTTTCTTT.

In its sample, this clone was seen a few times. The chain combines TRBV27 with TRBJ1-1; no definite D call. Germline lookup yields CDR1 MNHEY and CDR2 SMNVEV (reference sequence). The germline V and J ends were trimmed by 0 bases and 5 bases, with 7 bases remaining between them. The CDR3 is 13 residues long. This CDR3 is CASSLSVATEAFF. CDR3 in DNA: TGTGCCAGCAGTTTATCGGTGGCAACTGAAGCTTTCTTT.

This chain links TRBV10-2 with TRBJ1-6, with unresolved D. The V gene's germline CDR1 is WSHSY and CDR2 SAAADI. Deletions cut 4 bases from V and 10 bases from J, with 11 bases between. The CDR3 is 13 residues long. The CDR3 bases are TGCGCCAGCAGTGTAACAATCAAGTCACCCCTCCACTTT. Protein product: CASSVTIKSPLHF.

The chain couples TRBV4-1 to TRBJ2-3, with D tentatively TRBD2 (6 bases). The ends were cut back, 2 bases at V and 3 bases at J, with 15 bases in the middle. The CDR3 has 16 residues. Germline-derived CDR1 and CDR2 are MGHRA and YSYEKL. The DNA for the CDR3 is TGCGCCAGCAGCCAAATCGGGGGACCATATACAGATACGCAGTATTTT. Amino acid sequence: CASSQIGGPYTDTQYF.

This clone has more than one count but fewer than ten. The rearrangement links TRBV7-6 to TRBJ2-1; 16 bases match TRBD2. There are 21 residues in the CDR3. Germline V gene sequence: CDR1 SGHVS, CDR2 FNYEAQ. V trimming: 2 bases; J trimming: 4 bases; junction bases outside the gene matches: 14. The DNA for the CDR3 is TGTGCCAGCAGCTTAACCGGGACTAGCGGGGGGGTATTCCGGATATACAATGAGCAGTTCTTC. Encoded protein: CASSLTGTSGGVFRIYNEQFF.

CDR3 nucleotide sequence: TGTGCCAGCAGGGGGACTAGCGGGATGACCTACGAGCAGTACTTC. The encoded protein is CASRGTSGMTYEQYF. The V gene is TRBV2, the J gene TRBJ2-7, with 13 bases that match TRBD2. Trimming cost V 6 bases and J 2 bases; bases outside gene matches: 4. This CDR3 contains 15 residues. The germline gives CDR1 SNHLY, CDR2 FYNNEI.

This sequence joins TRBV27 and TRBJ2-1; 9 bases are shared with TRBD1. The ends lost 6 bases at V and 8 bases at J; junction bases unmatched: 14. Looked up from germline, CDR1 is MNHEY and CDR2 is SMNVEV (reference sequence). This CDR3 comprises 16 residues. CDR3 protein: CASRPQTGGSSDEQFF. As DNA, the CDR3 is TGTGCCAGCAGACCTCAAACAGGGGGCTCTTCGGATGAGCAGTTCTTC.

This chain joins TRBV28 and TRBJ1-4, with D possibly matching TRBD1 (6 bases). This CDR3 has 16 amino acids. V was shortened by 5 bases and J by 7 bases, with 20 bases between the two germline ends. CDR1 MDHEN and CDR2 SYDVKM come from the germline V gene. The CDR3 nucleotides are TGTGCCAGCAGTCCCCATGGGGGGGGCCGGAGTGAAAAACTGTTTTTT. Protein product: CASSPHGGGRSEKLFF.

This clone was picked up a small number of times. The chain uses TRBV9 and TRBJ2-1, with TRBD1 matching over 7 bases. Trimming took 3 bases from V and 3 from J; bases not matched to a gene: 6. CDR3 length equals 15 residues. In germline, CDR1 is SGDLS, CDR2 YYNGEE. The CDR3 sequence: CASSADRVDYNEQFF. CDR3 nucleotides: TGTGCCAGCAGCGCCGACAGGGTCGACTACAATGAGCAGTTCTTC.

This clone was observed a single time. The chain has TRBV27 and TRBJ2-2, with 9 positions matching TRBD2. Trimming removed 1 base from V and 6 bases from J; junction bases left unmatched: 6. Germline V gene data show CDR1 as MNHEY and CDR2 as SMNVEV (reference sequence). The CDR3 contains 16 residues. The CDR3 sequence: CASSLLASGVSGELFF. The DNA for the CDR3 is TGTGCCAGCAGTTTATTAGCTAGCGGGGTATCCGGGGAGCTGTTTTTT.

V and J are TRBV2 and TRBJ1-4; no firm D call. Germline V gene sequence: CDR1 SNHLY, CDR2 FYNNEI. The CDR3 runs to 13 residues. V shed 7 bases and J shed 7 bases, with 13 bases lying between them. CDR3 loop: CASMGVSSEKLFF. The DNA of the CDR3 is TGTGCCAGCATGGGAGTGAGTAGTGAAAAACTGTTTTTT.

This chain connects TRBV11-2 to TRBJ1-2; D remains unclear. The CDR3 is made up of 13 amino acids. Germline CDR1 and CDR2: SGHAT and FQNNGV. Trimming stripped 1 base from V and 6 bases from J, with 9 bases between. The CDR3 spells CASSLGSLNGYTF. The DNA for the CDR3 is TGTGCCAGCAGCTTAGGCAGTCTAAATGGCTACACCTTC.

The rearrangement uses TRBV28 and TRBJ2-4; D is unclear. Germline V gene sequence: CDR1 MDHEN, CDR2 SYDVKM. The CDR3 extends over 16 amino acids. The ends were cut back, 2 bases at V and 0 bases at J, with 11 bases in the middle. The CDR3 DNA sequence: TGTGCCAGCAGTTTAGTTGTATGGGGAGCCAAAAACATTCAGTACTTC. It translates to CASSLVVWGAKNIQYF.

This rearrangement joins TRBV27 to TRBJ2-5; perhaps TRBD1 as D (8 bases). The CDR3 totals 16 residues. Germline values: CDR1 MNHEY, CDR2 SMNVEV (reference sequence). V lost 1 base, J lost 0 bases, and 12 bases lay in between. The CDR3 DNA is TGTGCCAGCAGTTTATATACAGGGGGGGACCAAGAGACCCAGTACTTC. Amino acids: CASSLYTGGDQETQYF.

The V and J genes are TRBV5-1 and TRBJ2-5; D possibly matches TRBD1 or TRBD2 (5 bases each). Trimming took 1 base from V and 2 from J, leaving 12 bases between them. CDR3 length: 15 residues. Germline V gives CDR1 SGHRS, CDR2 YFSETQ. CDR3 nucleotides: TGCGCCAGCAGCTTGTCCGGGGCGATACAAGAGACCCAGTACTTC. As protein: CASSLSGAIQETQYF.

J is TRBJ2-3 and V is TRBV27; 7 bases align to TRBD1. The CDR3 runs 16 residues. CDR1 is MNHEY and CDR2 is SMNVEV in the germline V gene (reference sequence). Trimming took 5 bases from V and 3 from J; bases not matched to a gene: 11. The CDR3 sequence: CASSKIAGGMTDTQYF. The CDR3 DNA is TGTGCCAGCAGTAAGATAGCAGGGGGTATGACAGATACGCAGTATTTT.

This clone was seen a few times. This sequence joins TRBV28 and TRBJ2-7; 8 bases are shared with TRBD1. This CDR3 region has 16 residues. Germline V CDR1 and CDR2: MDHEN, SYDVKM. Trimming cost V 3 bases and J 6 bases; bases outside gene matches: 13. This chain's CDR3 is CASSLVLTGVRSEQYF. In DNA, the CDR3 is TGTGCCAGCAGTTTGGTTCTGACAGGGGTTAGGAGCGAGCAGTACTTC.

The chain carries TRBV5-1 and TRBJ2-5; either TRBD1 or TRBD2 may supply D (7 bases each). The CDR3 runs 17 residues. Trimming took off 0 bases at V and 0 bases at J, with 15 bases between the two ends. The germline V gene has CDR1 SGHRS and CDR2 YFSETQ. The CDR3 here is CASSLGDSGENQETQYF. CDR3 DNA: TGCGCCAGCAGCTTGGGGGACAGCGGGGAAAACCAAGAGACCCAGTACTTC. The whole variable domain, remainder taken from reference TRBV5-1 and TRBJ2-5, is KAGVTQTPRYLIKTRGQQVTLSCSPISGHRSVSWYQQTPGQGLQFLFEYFSETQRNKGNFPGRFSGRQFSNSRSEMNVSTLELGDSALYLCASSLGDSGENQETQYFGPGTRLLVL.